Shown below are 12 T cell receptor beta chains from a single sample sequenced in a study of T cells in Graves' hyperthyroidism and ophthalmopathy. RNA transcripts were the template for amplifying TCR beta CDR3 regions. The HTBI primer set was used in a first-round RT-PCR of the TCR CDR3. Using its own MiXCR run on the multiplex PCR reads, TCRdb lists one record per CDR3 protein. The table records about 400,000 distinct CDR3 sequences, roughly 25% of them present only once. The sequenced sample consisted of blood. Receptors were obtained from a man between 50 and 59 years old with Graves' hyperthyroidism.

The J gene is TRBJ2-5, the V gene TRBV29-1; TRBD2 matches 15 bases. The CDR3 is made up of 14 amino acids. The ends lost 6 bases at V and 3 bases at J; junction bases unmatched: 2. The V gene's germline CDR1 is SQVTM and CDR2 ANQGSEA. The DNA for the CDR3 is TGCAGCGTGGGACTAGCGGGAGGAAAAGAGACCCAGTACTTC. Translating gives CSVGLAGGKETQYF.

The sample holds a few counts of this clonotype. The rearrangement joins TRBV2 to TRBJ1-5; D gene ambiguous. The CDR3 totals 13 residues. V was shortened by 6 bases and J by 7 bases, with 13 bases between the two germline ends. CDR1 and CDR2 from the germline V gene are SNHLY and FYNNEI. Here the CDR3 DNA reads TGTGCCAGCAGGATGGGTCCCACCCAGCCCCAGCATTTT. Protein product: CASRMGPTQPQHF.

This clonotype has only a few counts. This chain connects TRBV5-1 to TRBJ2-1; 7 nucleotides match TRBD2. Trimming took 3 bases from V and 5 from J; bases not matched to a gene: 5. The germline V gene encodes CDR1 SGHRS and CDR2 YFSETQ. The CDR3 is made up of 14 amino acids. The CDR3 nucleotides are TGCGCCAGCAGCTCCCCGGGACTACACAATGAGCAGTTCTTC. Translating it yields CASSSPGLHNEQFF.

This chain uses TRBV10-1 with TRBJ2-3; TRBD2 matches at 10 bases. The junction had 18 bases not matched to a gene; V was cut back by 4 bases and J by 11 bases. The germline V gene has CDR1 WNHNN and CDR2 SYGVQD (reference sequence). The length of the CDR3 is 17 residues. The CDR3 is CASSGNLAGVRSGRQYF. CDR3 DNA sequence: TGCGCCAGCAGTGGTAACCTAGCGGGAGTTAGAAGTGGAAGGCAGTATTTT.

The chain links TRBV6-1 to TRBJ2-6; D may be TRBD2 (5 bases). Deletions cut 7 bases from V and 1 base from J, with 11 bases between. CDR3 length: 15 residues. Germline V gene data show CDR1 as MNHNS and CDR2 as SASEGT. CDR3 bases: TGTGCCAGCATGTTTCGCGGGTCTGGGGCCAACGTCCTGACTTTC. Encoded protein: CASMFRGSGANVLTF.

The chain couples TRBV6-2 or TRBV6-3 to TRBJ2-3, with 7 nucleotides matching TRBD2. The CDR3 runs 15 residues. Germline loops: CDR1 MNHEY, CDR2 SVGEGT. V shed 4 bases and J 6 bases; nucleotides not matched to a gene: 10. CDR3 in DNA: TGTGCCAGCAGTTTCGCGGGAGCAACCATGGATACGCAGTATTTT. This codes for CASSFAGATMDTQYF.

This clonotype occurred many times. V and J are TRBV2 and TRBJ2-5; a weak D match, TRBD1 (6 bases). Germline V gives CDR1 SNHLY, CDR2 FYNNEI. V was clipped by 7 bases and J by 4 bases, with 19 bases between them. The CDR3 is made up of 15 amino acids. CDR3: CASNKDRLSGETQYF. Written as DNA, the CDR3 is TGTGCCAGCAATAAAGACAGGCTCAGTGGAGAGACCCAGTACTTC.

This clonotype was detected a few times. The V gene is TRBV27, the J gene TRBJ2-7; 10 bases are a match to TRBD1. Germline assignment: CDR1 MNHEY and CDR2 SMNVEV (reference sequence). With 6 bases clipped from V and 5 bases from J, the junction kept 7 bases outside the gene matches. The CDR3 sequence is 14 residues long. CDR3 nucleotides: TGTGCCAGCAGCTCGGGACAGGGGTACCACGAGCAGTACTTC. Translated: CASSSGQGYHEQYF.

This clonotype appeared a few times. The rearrangement uses TRBV12-3 or TRBV12-4 and TRBJ2-1, with TRBD2 identical over 12 bases. CDR3 length: 16 amino acids. Trimming at V came to 6 bases and at J to 8 bases, leaving 11 bases not matched to a gene. For the CDR3, the DNA is TGTGCCAGCAGCCTCGGACTAGCGGGGTTGTCGGATGAGCAGTTCTTC. Translated, it gives CASSLGLAGLSDEQFF.

There are a few counts of this clonotype. The genes are TRBV30 and TRBJ2-2; D is ambiguous. The V gene's germline CDR1 is GTSNPN and CDR2 SVGIG (reference sequence). This CDR3 has 13 residues. V shed 3 bases and J shed 6 bases, with 11 bases lying between them. CDR3 region: CAWRTLVPGELFF. The CDR3 DNA sequence: TGTGCCTGGAGGACCCTTGTCCCCGGGGAGCTGTTTTTT.

A word on this clonotype: It is unclear where the CDR3 begins or ends on the DNA, so no DNA is shown, and the CDR3 is as TCRdb lists it. The chain joins TRBV12-3 or TRBV12-4 to TRBJ2-7; TRBD2, the table's D call, was not compared with the DNA. Inclusive of both ends, the CDR3 amounts to 21 amino acids. The chain's CDR3 is CASSFYICSARDRRQSYEQYF.

V and J are TRBV7-6 and TRBJ2-1, with 14 positions matching TRBD2. This CDR3 spans 16 amino acids. V lost 1 base to trimming and J lost 9 bases; unmatched junction nucleotides: 5. Per germline, CDR1 SGHVS and CDR2 FNYEAQ. Here the CDR3 DNA reads TGTGCCAGCAGCTTAGAACCGGGACTAGCGGGAGCTGAGCAGTTCTTC. As protein: CASSLEPGLAGAEQFF.